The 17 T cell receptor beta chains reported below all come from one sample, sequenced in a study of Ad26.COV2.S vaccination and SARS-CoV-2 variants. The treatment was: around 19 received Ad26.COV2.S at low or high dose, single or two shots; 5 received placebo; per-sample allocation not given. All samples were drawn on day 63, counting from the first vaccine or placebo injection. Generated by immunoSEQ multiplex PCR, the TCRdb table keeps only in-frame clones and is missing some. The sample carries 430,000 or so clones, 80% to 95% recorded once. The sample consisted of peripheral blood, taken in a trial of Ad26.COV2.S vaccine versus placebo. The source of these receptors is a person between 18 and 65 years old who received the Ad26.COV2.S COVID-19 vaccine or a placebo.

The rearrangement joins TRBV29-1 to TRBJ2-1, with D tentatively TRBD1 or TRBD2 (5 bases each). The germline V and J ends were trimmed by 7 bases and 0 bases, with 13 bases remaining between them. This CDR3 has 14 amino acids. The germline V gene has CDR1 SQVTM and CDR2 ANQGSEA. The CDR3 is CSGNGASSYNEQFF. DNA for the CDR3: TGCAGCGGAAACGGGGCCAGCTCCTACAATGAGCAGTTCTTC.

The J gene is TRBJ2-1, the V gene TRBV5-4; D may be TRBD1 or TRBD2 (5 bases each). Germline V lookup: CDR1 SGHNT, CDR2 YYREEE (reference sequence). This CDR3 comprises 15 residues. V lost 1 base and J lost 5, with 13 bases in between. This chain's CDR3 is CASSLWDRLNNEQFF. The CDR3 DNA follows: TGTGCCAGCAGCTTGTGGGACCGGCTCAACAATGAGCAGTTCTTC.

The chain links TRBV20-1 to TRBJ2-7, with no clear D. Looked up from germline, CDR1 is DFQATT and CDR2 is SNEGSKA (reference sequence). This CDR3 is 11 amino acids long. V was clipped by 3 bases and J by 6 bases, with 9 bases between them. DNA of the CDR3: TGCAGTGCTAGTGGGCCCTCCGAGCAGTACTTC. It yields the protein CSASGPSEQYF.

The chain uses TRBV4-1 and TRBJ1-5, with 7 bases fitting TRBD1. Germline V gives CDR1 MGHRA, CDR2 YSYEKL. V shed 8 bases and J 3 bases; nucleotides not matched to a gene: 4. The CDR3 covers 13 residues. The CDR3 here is CASSTGANQPQHF. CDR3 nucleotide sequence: TGCGCCAGCTCAACAGGGGCCAATCAGCCCCAGCATTTT.

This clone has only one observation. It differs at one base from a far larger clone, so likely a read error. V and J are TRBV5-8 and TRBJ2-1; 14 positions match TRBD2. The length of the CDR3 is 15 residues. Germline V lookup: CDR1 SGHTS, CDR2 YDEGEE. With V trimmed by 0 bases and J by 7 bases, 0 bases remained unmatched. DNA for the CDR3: TGTGCCAGCAGCTTGGGACTAGCGGGAGGGAATGAGCAGTTCTTC. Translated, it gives CASSLGLAGGNEQFF.

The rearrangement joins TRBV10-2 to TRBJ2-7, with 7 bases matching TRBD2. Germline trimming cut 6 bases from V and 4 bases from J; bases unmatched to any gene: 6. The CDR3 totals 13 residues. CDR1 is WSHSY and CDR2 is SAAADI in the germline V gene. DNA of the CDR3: TGCGCCAGCAGGGGGGGGGAATTGTACGAGCAGTACTTC. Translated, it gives CASRGGELYEQYF.

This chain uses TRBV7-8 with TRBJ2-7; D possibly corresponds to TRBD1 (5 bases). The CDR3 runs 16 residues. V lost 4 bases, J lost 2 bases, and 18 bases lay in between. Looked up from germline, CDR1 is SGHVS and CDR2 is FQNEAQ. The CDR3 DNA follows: TGTGCCAGCAGCTCCAACAGGAACTCTGGGGCCTACGAGCAGTACTTC. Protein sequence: CASSSNRNSGAYEQYF.

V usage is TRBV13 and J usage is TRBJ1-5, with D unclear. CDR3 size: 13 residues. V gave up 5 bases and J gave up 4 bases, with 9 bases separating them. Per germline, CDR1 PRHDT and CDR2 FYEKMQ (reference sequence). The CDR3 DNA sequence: TGTGCCAGCAGCCCAAGGCGGAATCAGCCCCAGCATTTT. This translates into CASSPRRNQPQHF.

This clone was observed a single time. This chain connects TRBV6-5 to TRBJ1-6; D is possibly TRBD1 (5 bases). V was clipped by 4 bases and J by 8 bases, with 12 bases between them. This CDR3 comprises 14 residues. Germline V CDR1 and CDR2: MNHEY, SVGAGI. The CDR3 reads CASSFRGSDSPLHF. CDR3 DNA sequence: TGTGCCAGCAGTTTCCGGGGGTCTGATTCACCCCTCCACTTT.

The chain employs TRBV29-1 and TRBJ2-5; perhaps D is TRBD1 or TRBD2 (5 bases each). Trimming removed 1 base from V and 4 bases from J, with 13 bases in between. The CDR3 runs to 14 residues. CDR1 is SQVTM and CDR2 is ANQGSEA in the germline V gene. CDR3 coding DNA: TGCAGCGTTGAAGTCAGAGGGGCCGGAGAGACCCAGTACTTC. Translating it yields CSVEVRGAGETQYF. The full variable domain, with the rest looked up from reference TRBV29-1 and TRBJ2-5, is SAVISQKPSRDICQRGTSLTIQCQVDSQVTMMFWYRQQPGQSLTLIATANQGSEATYESGFVIDKFPISRPNLTFSTLTVSNMSPEDSSIYLCSVEVRGAGETQYFGPGTRLLVL.

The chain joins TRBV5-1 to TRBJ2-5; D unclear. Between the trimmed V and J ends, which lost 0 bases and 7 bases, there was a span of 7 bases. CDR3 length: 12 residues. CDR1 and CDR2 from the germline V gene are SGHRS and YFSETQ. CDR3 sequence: CASSLAPGTQYF. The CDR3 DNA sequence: TGCGCCAGCAGCTTGGCCCCTGGGACCCAGTACTTC.

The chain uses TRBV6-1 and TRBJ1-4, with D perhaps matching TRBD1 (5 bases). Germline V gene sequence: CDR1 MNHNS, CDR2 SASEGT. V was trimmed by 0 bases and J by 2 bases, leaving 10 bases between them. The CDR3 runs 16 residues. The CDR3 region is CASSEARQSTNEKLFF. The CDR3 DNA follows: TGTGCCAGCAGTGAAGCCAGACAGAGCACTAATGAAAAACTGTTTTTT.

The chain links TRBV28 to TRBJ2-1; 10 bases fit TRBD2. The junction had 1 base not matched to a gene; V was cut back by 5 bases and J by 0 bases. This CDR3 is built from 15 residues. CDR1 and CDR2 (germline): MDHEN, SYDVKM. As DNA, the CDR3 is TGTGCCAGCAGTCCTAGCGGGAGCTCCTACAATGAGCAGTTCTTC. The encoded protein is CASSPSGSSYNEQFF.

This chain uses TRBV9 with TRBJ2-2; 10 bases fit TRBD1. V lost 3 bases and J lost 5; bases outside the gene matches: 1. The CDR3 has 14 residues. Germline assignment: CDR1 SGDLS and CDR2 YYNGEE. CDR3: CASSGQGATGELFF. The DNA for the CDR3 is TGTGCCAGCAGCGGACAGGGGGCGACCGGGGAGCTGTTTTTT.

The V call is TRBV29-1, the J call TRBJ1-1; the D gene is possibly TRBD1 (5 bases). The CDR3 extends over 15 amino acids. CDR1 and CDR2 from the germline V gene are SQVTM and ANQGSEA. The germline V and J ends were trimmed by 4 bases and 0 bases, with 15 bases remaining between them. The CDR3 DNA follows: TGCAGCGTTGGGCCTTCAGGGCGCCTGAACACTGAAGCTTTCTTT. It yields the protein CSVGPSGRLNTEAFF.

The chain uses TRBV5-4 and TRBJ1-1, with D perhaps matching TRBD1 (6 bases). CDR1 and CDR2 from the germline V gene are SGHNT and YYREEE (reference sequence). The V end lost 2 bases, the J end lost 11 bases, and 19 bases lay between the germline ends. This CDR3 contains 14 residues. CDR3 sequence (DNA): TGTGCCAGCAGCTTAAACAGGGACCGGTTTTTTGCTTTCTTT. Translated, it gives CASSLNRDRFFAFF.

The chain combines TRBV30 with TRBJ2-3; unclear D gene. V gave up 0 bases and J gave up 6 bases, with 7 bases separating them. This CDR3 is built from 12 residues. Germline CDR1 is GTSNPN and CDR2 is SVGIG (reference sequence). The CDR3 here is CAWSVVFDTQYF. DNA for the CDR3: TGTGCCTGGAGTGTAGTTTTTGATACGCAGTATTTT.